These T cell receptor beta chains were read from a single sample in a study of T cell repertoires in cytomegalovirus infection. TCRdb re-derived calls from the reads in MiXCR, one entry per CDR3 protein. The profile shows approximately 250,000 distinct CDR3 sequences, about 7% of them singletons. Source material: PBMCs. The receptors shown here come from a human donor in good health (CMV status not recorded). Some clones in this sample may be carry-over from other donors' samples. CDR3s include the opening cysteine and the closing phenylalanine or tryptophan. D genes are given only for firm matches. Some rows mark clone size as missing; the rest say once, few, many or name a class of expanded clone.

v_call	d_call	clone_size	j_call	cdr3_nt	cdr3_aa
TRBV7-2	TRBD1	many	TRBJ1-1	TGTGCCAGCAGCTTAGATCGGACAGGCACTGAAGCTTTCTTT	CASSLDRTGTEAFF
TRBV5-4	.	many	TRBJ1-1	TGTGCCAGCAGCAGCGGGACTGTATCCTCGAACACTGAAGCTTTCTTT	CASSSGTVSSNTEAFF
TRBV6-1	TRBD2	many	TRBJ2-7	TGTGCCAGCAGTTCGGTGGCGGGAGGTTTCTACGAGCAGTACTTC	CASSSVAGGFYEQYF
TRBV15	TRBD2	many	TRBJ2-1	TGTGCCACCGGCGTCGGCGGGGGGAGGAATGAGCAGTTCTTC	CATGVGGGRNEQFF
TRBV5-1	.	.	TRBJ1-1	TGCGCCAGCAGCGATCTAGGAGCGGGGAACACTGAAGCTTTCTTT	CASSDLGAGNTEAFF
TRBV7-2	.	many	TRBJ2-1	TGTGCCAGCAGCCCCGGCTCCTACAATGAGCAGTTCTTC	CASSPGSYNEQFF
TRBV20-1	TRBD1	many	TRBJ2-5	TGCAGTGCCACCCAGGGGGCAGGTCAAGAGACCCAGTACTTC	CSATQGAGQETQYF
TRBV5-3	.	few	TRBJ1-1	TGTGCCAGCAGCCCGGCCCCCGCGAACACTGAAGCTTTCTTT	CASSPAPANTEAFF
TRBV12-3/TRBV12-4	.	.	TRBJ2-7	TGTGCCAGCGGGACGGGGTACGAGCAGTACTTC	CASGTGYEQYF
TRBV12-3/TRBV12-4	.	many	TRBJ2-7	TGTGCCAGCAGCGCAAAACGGGACACCCACTACGAGCAGTACTTC	CASSAKRDTHYEQYF
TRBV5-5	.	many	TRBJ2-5	TGTGCCAGCAGCCGGGACCGGGGCCTCGAGACCCAGTACTTC	CASSRDRGLETQYF
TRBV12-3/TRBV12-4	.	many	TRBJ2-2	TGTGCCAGCAGTTCACAGGGATTGGGCGGGGAGCTGTTTTTT	CASSSQGLGGELFF
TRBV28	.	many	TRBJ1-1	TGTGCCAGCAGTTTGGACATCCAGGCTTTCTTT	CASSLDIQAFF
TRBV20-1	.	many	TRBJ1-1	TGCAGTGCCGATAAAGGGACGTCGAACACTGAAGCTTTCTTT	CSADKGTSNTEAFF
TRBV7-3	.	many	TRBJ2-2	TGTGCCAGCAGCCAGCCCAATGACAGGGAGCTGTTTTTT	CASSQPNDRELFF
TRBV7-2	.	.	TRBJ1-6	TGTGCCAGCAGCTCCCCACAGGTTAATTCACCCCTCCACTTT	CASSSPQVNSPLHF
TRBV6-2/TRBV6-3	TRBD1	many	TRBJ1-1	TGTGCCAGCAGTTACAAGGGACAGGGAGACACTGAAGCTTTCTTT	CASSYKGQGDTEAFF